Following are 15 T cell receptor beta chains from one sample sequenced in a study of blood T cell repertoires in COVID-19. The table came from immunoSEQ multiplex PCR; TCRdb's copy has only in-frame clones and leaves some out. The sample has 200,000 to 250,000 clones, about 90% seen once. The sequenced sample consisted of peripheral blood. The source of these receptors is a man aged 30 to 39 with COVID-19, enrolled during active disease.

Here the CDR3 DNA reads TGTGCCAGCAGTTCTTCTAACAGGGTAGGTGAGCAGTTCTTC. Translating gives CASSSSNRVGEQFF. The chain recombines TRBV27 with TRBJ2-1; possible D gene TRBD1, 6 bases. The ends were cut back, 4 bases at V and 9 bases at J, with 16 bases in the middle. CDR3 size: 14 residues. The germline V gene has CDR1 MNHEY and CDR2 SMNVEV (reference sequence).

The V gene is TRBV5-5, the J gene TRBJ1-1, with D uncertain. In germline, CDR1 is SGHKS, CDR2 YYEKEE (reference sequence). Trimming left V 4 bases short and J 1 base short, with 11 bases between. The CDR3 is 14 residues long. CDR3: CASSLDGWNTEAFF. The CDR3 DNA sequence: TGTGCCAGCAGCCTGGACGGGTGGAACACTGAAGCTTTCTTT. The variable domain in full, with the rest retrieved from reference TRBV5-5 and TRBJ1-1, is DAGVTQSPTHLIKTRGQQVTLRCSPISGHKSVSWYQQVLGQGPQFIFQYYEKEERGRGNFPDRFSARQFPNYSSELNVNALLLGDSALYLCASSLDGWNTEAFFGQGTRLTVV.

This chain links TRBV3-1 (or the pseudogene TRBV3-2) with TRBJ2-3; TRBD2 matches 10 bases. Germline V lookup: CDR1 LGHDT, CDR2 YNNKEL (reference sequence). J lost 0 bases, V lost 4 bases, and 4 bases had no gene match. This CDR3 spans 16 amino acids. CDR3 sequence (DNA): TGTGCCAGCAGCCCAACTAGCGGGGTTAGCACAGATACGCAGTATTTT. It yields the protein CASSPTSGVSTDTQYF.

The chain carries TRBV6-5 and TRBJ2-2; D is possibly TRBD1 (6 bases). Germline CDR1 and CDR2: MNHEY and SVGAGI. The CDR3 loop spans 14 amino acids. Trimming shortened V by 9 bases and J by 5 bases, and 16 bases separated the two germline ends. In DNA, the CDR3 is TGTGCCAGTCGGGGACACAGGATGACCGGGGAGCTGTTTTTT. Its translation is CASRGHRMTGELFF.

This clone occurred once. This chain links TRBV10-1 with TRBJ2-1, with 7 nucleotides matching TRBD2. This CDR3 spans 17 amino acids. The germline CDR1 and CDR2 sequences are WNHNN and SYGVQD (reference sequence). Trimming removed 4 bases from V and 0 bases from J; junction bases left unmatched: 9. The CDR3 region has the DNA TGCGCCAGCAGTGGGGAGACTAGCTGTTCCTCCTACAATGAGCAGTTCTTC. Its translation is CASSGETSCSSYNEQFF.

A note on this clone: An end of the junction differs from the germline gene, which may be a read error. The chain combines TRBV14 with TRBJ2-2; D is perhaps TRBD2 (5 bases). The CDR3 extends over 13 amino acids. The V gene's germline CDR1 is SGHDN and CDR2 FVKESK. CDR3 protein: CASSQSTHRGAVF. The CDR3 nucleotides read TGTGCCAGCAGTCAATCAACACACCGGGGAGCTGTTTTT.

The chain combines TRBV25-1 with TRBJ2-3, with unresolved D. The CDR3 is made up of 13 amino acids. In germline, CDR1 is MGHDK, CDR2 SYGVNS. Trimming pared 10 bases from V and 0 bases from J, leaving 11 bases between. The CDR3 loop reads CATAGSSTDTQYF. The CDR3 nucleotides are TGTGCCACCGCCGGTTCTAGCACAGATACGCAGTATTTT.

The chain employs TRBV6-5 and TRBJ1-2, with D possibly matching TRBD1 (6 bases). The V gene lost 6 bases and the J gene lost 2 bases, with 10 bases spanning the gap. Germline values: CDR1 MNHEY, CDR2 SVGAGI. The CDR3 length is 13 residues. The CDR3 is CASSRTVNYGYTF. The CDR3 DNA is TGTGCCAGCAGCCGGACAGTCAACTATGGCTACACCTTC.

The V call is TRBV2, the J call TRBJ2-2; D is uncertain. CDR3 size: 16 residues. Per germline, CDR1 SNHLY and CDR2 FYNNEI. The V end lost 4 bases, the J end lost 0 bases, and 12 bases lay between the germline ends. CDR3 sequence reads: CASSVEPGANTGELFF. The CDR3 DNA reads TGTGCCAGCAGTGTGGAGCCTGGAGCGAACACCGGGGAGCTGTTTTTT.

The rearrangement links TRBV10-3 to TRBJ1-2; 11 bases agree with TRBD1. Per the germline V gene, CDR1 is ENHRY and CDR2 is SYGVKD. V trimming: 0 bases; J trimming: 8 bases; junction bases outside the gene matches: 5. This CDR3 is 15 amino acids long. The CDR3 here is CAISESGQGAQGYTF. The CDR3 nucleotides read TGTGCCATCAGTGAGTCAGGACAGGGGGCGCAGGGCTACACCTTC.

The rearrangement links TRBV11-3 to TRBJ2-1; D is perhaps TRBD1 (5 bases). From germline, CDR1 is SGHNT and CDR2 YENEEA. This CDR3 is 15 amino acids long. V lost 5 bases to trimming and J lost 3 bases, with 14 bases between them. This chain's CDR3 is CASSPGSDSYNEQFF. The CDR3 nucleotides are TGTGCCAGCAGCCCAGGGTCCGACAGCTACAATGAGCAGTTCTTC.

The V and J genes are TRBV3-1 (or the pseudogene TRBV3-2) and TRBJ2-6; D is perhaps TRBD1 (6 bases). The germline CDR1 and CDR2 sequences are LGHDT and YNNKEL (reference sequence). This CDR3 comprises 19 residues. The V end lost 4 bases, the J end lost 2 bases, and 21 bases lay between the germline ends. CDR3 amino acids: CASSPGRPGVRAGANVLTF. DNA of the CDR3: TGTGCCAGCAGCCCCGGCAGGCCAGGGGTCAGGGCTGGGGCCAACGTCCTGACTTTC.

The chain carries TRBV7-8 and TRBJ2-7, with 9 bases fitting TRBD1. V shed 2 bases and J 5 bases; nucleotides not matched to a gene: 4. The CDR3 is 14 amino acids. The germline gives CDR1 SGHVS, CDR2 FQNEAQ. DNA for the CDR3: TGTGCCAGCAGCTTATGGGACAGGGCCGACGAGCAGTACTTC. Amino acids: CASSLWDRADEQYF.

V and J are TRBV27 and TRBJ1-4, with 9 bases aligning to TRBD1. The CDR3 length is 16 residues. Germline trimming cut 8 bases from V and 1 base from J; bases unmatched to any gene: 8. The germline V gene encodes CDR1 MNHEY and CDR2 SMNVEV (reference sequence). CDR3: CASGRGQGLTNEKLFF. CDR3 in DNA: TGTGCCAGCGGCCGAGGACAGGGGTTAACTAATGAAAAACTGTTTTTT.

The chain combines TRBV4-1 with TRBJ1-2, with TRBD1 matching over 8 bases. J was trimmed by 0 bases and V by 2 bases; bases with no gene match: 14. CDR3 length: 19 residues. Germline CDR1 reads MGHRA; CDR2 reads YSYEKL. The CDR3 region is CASSQLGTGGNGPNYGYTF. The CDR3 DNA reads TGCGCCAGCAGCCAACTAGGGACAGGAGGAAACGGCCCTAACTATGGCTACACCTTC.